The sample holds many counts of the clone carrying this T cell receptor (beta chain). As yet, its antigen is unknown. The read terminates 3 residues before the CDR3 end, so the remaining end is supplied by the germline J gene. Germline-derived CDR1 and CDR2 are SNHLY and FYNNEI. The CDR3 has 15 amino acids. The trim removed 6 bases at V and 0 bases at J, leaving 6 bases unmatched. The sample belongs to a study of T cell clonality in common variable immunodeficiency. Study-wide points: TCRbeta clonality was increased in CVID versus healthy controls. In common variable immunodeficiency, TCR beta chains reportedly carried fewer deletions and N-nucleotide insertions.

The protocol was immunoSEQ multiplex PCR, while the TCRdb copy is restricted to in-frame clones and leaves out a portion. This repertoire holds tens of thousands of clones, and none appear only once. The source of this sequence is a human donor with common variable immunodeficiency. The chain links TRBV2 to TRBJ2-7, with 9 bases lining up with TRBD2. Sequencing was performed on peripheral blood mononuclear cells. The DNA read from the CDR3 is TGTGCCAGCAGAATACTAGCGGGCACCTCCTACGAG. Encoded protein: CASRILAGTSYE. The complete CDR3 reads CASRILAGTSYEQYF.